The source of this TCR beta chain is a study of cytomegalovirus exposure and HLA in healthy donors (dated by TCRdb to 2016 to 2017). In terms of the full investigation: An earlier analysis of some 550 of the donors reported 250 to 350 Gb of sequence data and more than 90 million unique TCR beta sequences from around 200 million T cells. Approximately 310 gigabases of sequencing data and roughly 81 million unique TCR sequences made up an early release that covered 640 HLA-typed donors. Among the roughly 400 genotyped donors, around 81% belonged to the genetic ancestry cluster associated with self-reported Caucasian donors. The aim of the study was to test whether cataloging public T cell receptors could identify signatures of past pathogen exposure. The study used immunosequencing to profile the T cell repertoires of around 600 subjects and linked those repertoires to cytomegalovirus serostatus. In addition to the first cohort of 666 subjects, a separate validation cohort of 120 different subjects was used. The study combined high-throughput TCR immunosequencing, statistical association of individual TCRs with disease status, and machine learning to predict cytomegalovirus infection status. To study patterns of TCR occurrence, a later analysis re-analyzed previously published TCR beta repertoires from around 700 donors and added high-resolution HLA genotyping. In the later analysis, no new phenotypic data were used to find candidate immune exposures; instead, reliance was placed on TCR beta sequences and their occurrence across donors. To decide whether each TCR beta V gene segment behaved as functional or pseudogenic, an earlier analysis of some 600 of the donors relied on high-throughput TCR beta sequencing. Alongside the repertoire data, information on donor age, sex, ethnicity and CMV serostatus was compiled. Genome-wide SNP genotypes for about 60% of the 666 donors were used in a later genetic analysis, which treated that subset as a discovery cohort. All discovery cohort repertoires had been generated on a single sequencing platform. HLA typing included class I and class II loci at four-digit resolution. Typing coverage varied by locus: roughly 620-630 donors for A, B, C, DRB1 and DQB1; more than 500 for DQA1; 606 for DPA1; 400 to 480 for DPB1. Four to six DR-DQ haplotypes were handled as single units for association and clustering, since linkage in the cohort was strong. On average, roughly 200,000 unique TCR beta nucleotide sequences were sequenced per donor among 300 to 500 genotyped donors of the cohort, with roughly 18% of those sequences being non-productive.

CDR1 is given as MNHNS and CDR2 as SASEGT, both from the germline V gene. Spanning cysteine to phenylalanine, the CDR3 consists of 16 amino acids. The DNA shown is the 48-base CDR3, in frame from base 1. V was cut back by 2 bases and J by 4 bases, leaving a gap of 16 bases between them. The cohort was made up of 666 healthy bone marrow donors. At the time of sampling, every cohort member was nominally healthy, though immune exposures that went unrecorded were likely present. The donor tested CMV seronegative and was one of the 352 seronegative cohort members. A peripheral blood sample was collected from each donor, and TCR beta sequencing was performed on peripheral blood mononuclear cells. The Qiagen DNeasy Blood Extraction Kit was used to extract genomic DNA from the blood cell samples. Here is what the overall study found, with its caveats: A later genetic analysis reported fewer N-insertions in productive TCRs among donors in an Asian-associated ancestry cluster than the roughly 640-donor mean. Immune exposure information for the cohort was limited to CMV serostatus. While some public TCRs were present in many individuals, most TCR sequences turned up only very rarely across donors. A few of the identified cytomegalovirus-associated TCR beta chains were confirmed in vitro to be specific for cytomegalovirus antigens. A later analysis reported that several top co-occurrence clusters appeared linked to parvovirus B19, influenza, CMV and Epstein-Barr virus. An earlier analysis of 450 to 750 of the donors showed that most TCR beta V segments appeared in productive rearrangements either about 90% or about 30% of the time, which broadly matched IMGT annotations. Most CMV-associated TCR beta chains appeared to be HLA-restricted in a later analysis, and the HLA associations seemed to be driven largely by CMV exposure. Some IMGT-functional V segments, including TRBV6-2 and TRBV6-3, could not be told apart with the 87-base-pair reads, so those segments were excluded. The authors suggested that the approach could potentially be extended to other disease states and immunological phenotypes. Because counts were too low, about 15 rarely observed V segments, including chromosome 9 orphons, were left out of the earlier analysis of over 550 of the donors. Correlated functional status among segregating V segments might reflect linkage disequilibrium, but an unknown experimental factor could not be ruled out. In a later genetic analysis, a missense DCLRE1C variant was associated with V-gene and J-gene trimming of TCR beta chains, and the association was replicated in an independent cohort. The study listed 150 to 200 TCR beta chains as associated with cytomegalovirus. Cytomegalovirus status was reported to be diagnosed by the classifier with high specificity and sensitivity in both the original and validation cohorts. A further reported finding was that TCR beta sequences accurately predicted the HLA-A and HLA-B alleles for most subjects in the first cohort. Presence/absence analyses assumed roughly uniform sequencing depth across donors, an assumption that may not hold. At a false discovery rate of 0.05, a later analysis linked 16,951 TCR beta sequences to specific HLA alleles. In this cohort, only TCR beta chains were sequenced, and detectable features were limited by the absence of alpha or paired-chain data. In a later analysis, the rate of TCR association differed among HLA loci, with DRB1 alleles having the most associated TCRs and HLA-C alleles having the fewest. Strong co-occurrence of HLA alleles, especially DR and DQ, made assigning TCR associations to individual alleles difficult. Because HLA typing was unavailable for some donors at each locus, only the typed subset was used in association tests. A group of highly shared sequence variants was considered likely to be a technical artifact of the sequencing pipeline. A later analysis found that HLA-associated TCR beta chains were more clonally expanded and had lower generation probabilities than equally common non-associated chains.

Receptor amplification or capture employed the immunoSEQ multiplex PCR assay. A mixture of 60 forward primers for TCR Vbeta segments and 13 reverse primers for TCR Jbeta segments was used in the multiplex PCR. A multiplex PCR assay on genomic DNA amplified the CDR3 region of rearranged TCR beta genes. The amplified TCR beta libraries were sequenced on the Illumina HiSeq System as 87-base-pair reads. Regarding the original processing steps: A later analysis tallied some 79 million unique TCR beta chains across the approximately 670 repertoires, and about 10 million of those chains were shared by two or more donors. A nearest-neighbor algorithm error-corrected the raw reads and collapsed the reads into unique sequences, merging closely related sequences to remove PCR and sequencing errors. V, D and J gene segments were assigned by aligning CDR3 sequences to IMGT reference sequences. For a sequence to be retained, a match of at least six nucleotides was required to both a V gene segment and a J gene segment. Rearrangements were called productive when the CDR3 lacked stop codons and stayed in frame with V and J; all others were non-productive. CDR3 was defined according to IMGT convention as the region running from the second conserved V-encoded cysteine to the conserved J-encoded phenylalanine. In an earlier analysis of roughly 610 of the donors, sequences lacking an unambiguous match to a single V gene segment were excluded. An earlier analysis of approximately 590 of the donors called V segments functional above 56.7% productive rearrangements and segregating when the between-donor standard deviation exceeded 5%. To diagnose cytomegalovirus status from the catalog of TCR beta chain sequences, a statistical classification framework was built. In a later analysis, V and J genes were assigned by comparing TCR nucleotide sequences against IMGT/GENE-DB human TR gene sequences. In a later analysis, CDR3 sequences and most-parsimonious VDJ recombination scenarios were assigned using the TCRdist pipeline. In a later analysis, each TCR beta chain was defined by its CDR3 amino acid sequence together with its V-gene family, and reads lacking a unique V-gene family were excluded. To address suspected cross-contamination and a sequencing artifact, a later analysis removed 550 to 750 highly shared, low-generation-probability nucleotide sequences. A later analysis calculated a clonal expansion index for each public chain from normalized within-repertoire ranks of inferred template counts. In a later analysis, generation probabilities were computed using a VDJ recombination model fitted to out-of-frame rearrangements, and the results were checked against IGoR. In a later analysis, hypergeometric tests were used to score TCR-TCR, TCR-HLA and TCR-CMV co-occurrence, with a repertoire-size bias correction applied to TCR pairs. In a later analysis, false discovery rates were estimated by permuting HLA or CMV assignments 20 times. In a later analysis, co-occurring TCRs were grouped with DBSCAN, and TCRdist sequence similarity was added when clustering was performed within HLA-allele-positive subsets. For co-occurrence clustering, repertoires with fewer than 30,000 or more than 120,000 public chains were excluded, along with a handful of repertoires with anomalous nucleotide sharing. The clones in this table, taken by TCRdb from immuneACCESS, are in-frame only. Not every clone is retained; where verified, under half of the shortfall comes from an unresolved V gene, and the cause of the rest is unknown. For V, J and clone size, that table is used; D and trimming come from the DNA. This sample has 85,000 to 120,000 clones in its table, and approximately 82% of those were observed once. The biggest ten clones account for roughly 2.5% of the sample.

This clone was detected only a few times. This clone's antigen is unknown. No base quality information exists; no much larger clone differs at one position. Specimen: PBMCs. The chain is assembled from TRBV6-1 and TRBJ2-3, with the D gene uncertain. This receptor was identified in a man aged 40-49 years in good health and CMV-seronegative. The CDR3 has the sequence CASSEPGRGGADTQYF. The DNA reads TGTGCCAGCAGTGAACCCGGTAGAGGTGGAGCAGATACGCAGTATTTT.